This TCR beta chain is from a study of CD8 T cells in ankylosing spondylitis. Broader study findings: One TCR beta motif, made up of about 8 highly homologous variants, appeared characteristic of ankylosing spondylitis blood. Reactive arthritis synovial fluid and blood were previously reported to contain some motif variants. Clones that were linked to disease were CD8+ and were relatively rare in peripheral blood. Significantly higher representation of disease-linked clones was reported for matched ankylosing spondylitis synovial fluid.

This clonotype was seen ten or more times. Its antigen remains unidentified. The CDR3 has 16 amino acids. The V segment lost 1 base and the J segment 0 bases; nucleotides outside the gene matches: 2. Germline V gene data show CDR1 as SGHTA and CDR2 as FQGNSA. A quantitative 5'-RACE method, one with molecular barcodes, was used to make TCR beta libraries. TCRdb ran MiXCR on the 5' RACE reads and lists one entry per CDR3 protein. The profile shows a few hundred thousand distinct CDR3 sequences, 12% of them singletons. This clonotype was sampled from a male donor with ankylosing spondylitis. V and J are TRBV7-2 and TRBJ1-5; 8 positions agree with TRBD1. What was sequenced was blood, either unsorted or a sorted T cell fraction (not recorded which). The CDR3 here is CASSLEQGGSNQPQHF. CDR3 in DNA: TGTGCCAGCAGCTTAGAACAGGGGGGTAGCAATCAGCCCCAGCATTTT.